The rows below give T cell receptor beta chains drawn from one sample of a study of T cells in Graves' hyperthyroidism and ophthalmopathy. TCRdb analysed the multiplex PCR reads with MiXCR anew, one entry per CDR3 protein. The table records about 640,000 distinct CDR3 sequences, roughly 20% of them present only once. Sequencing was done on a sample of blood. Receptors were obtained from a man aged 25-45 years with Graves' ophthalmopathy. The CDR3 runs from the conserved cysteine through the conserved F or W. D genes are given only for firm matches.

v_call: TRBV24-1; d_call: TRBD1; j_call: TRBJ1-1; cdr3_aa: CATSVGTGIDTEAFF
v_call: TRBV12-3/TRBV12-4; d_call: .; j_call: TRBJ2-7; cdr3_aa: CASSLPGRNEQYF
v_call: TRBV6-2/TRBV6-3; d_call: .; j_call: TRBJ2-1; cdr3_aa: CASTGDSSYNEQFF
v_call: TRBV7-3; d_call: TRBD2; j_call: TRBJ2-7; cdr3_aa: CASSLAGGDYEQYF
v_call: TRBV2; d_call: .; j_call: TRBJ1-1; cdr3_aa: CASSEEGRGTEAFF
v_call: TRBV7-3; d_call: TRBD2; j_call: TRBJ2-1; cdr3_aa: CASSSVTGTSSYNEQFF
v_call: TRBV28; d_call: TRBD2; j_call: TRBJ2-2; cdr3_aa: CASRRAGGPDTGELFF
v_call: TRBV9; d_call: TRBD2; j_call: TRBJ2-1; cdr3_aa: CASSVNGRAFDEQFF
v_call: TRBV28; d_call: .; j_call: TRBJ1-2; cdr3_aa: CATYYRAGGGYTF
v_call: TRBV20-1; d_call: TRBD1; j_call: TRBJ2-2; cdr3_aa: CSASRGRTGELFF
v_call: TRBV28; d_call: TRBD2; j_call: TRBJ2-7; cdr3_aa: CASSFGGDYEQYF
v_call: TRBV27; d_call: .; j_call: TRBJ1-1; cdr3_aa: CASSPRGRGTEAFF
v_call: TRBV2; d_call: .; j_call: TRBJ2-7; cdr3_aa: CASTRDAGDEQYF
v_call: TRBV27; d_call: TRBD1; j_call: TRBJ1-1; cdr3_aa: CASSPQGVGTEAFF
v_call: TRBV7-3; d_call: TRBD1; j_call: TRBJ2-3; cdr3_aa: CASSSDRDQNTDTQYF
v_call: TRBV10-2; d_call: .; j_call: TRBJ1-5; cdr3_aa: CASSARSQPQHF
v_call: TRBV7-2; d_call: .; j_call: TRBJ2-1; cdr3_aa: CASSLSGASVEQFF
v_call: TRBV6-1; d_call: .; j_call: TRBJ2-3; cdr3_aa: CASSWGSGPSTDTQYF
v_call: TRBV28; d_call: .; j_call: TRBJ2-7; cdr3_aa: CASISETEKAYEQYF
v_call: TRBV29-1; d_call: .; j_call: TRBJ2-7; cdr3_aa: CSVIRDGGYEQYF